This entry lists 4 T cell receptor beta chains sequenced from one sample in a study of cytomegalovirus exposure and HLA in healthy donors. The PCR made use of 60 Vbeta and 13 Jbeta primers. Profiling relied on immunoSEQ multiplex PCR, and the TCRdb table lists in-frame clones only, not all of them. The sample holds 150,000 to 200,000 clones, 82% seen once. The specimen sequenced was PBMCs. The receptors here all came from a man aged 45-65 years in good health and CMV-seropositive.

The CDR3 reads CASSYPLAGDRDEQFF. CDR3 DNA: TGTGCCAGCAGCTACCCGCTAGCGGGGGACAGGGATGAGCAGTTCTTC. The chain combines TRBV5-4 with TRBJ2-1; possibly TRBD2 for D (10 bases). With 3 bases removed from V and 8 bases from J, the gap between germline ends came to 21 bases. Per the germline V gene, CDR1 is SGHNT and CDR2 is YYREEE (reference sequence). The CDR3 spans 16 residues.

The chain uses TRBV4-2 and TRBJ1-4; 7 positions agree with TRBD1. J was trimmed by 4 bases and V by 5 bases; bases with no gene match: 10. The CDR3 is made up of 16 amino acids. Germline CDR1 LGHNA, CDR2 YNFKEQ. CDR3 coding DNA: TGTGCCAGCAGCTTAAAGGGGGCGGGAGGTAATGAAAAACTGTTTTTT. This translates into CASSLKGAGGNEKLFF.

DNA of the CDR3: TGTGCCAGTACCCGATCTCGACAGATCCAAGAGACCCAGTACTTC. It yields the protein CASTRSRQIQETQYF. The chain carries TRBV19 and TRBJ2-5, with a weak D call TRBD1 (5 bases). This CDR3 comprises 15 residues. The V and J ends lost 7 bases and 1 base respectively, with 16 bases between them. The germline CDR1 and CDR2 sequences are LNHDA and SQIVND (reference sequence).

The chain couples TRBV28 to TRBJ1-6; possibly TRBD1 for D (6 bases). The germline CDR1 and CDR2 sequences are MDHEN and SYDVKM. The CDR3 runs 14 residues. Trimming took 6 bases from V and 10 from J, leaving 16 bases between them. CDR3 sequence reads: CASRLSGVYSPLHF. The DNA of the CDR3 is TGTGCCAGCAGACTGTCAGGGGTCTACTCACCCCTCCACTTT. Using reference TRBV28 and TRBJ1-6 for the parts outside the CDR3, the full variable domain is DVKVTQSSRYLVKRTGEKVFLECVQDMDHENMFWYRQDPGLGLRLIYFSYDVKMKEKGDIPEGYSVSREKKERFSLILESASTNQTSMYLCASRLSGVYSPLHFGNGTRLTVT.